This T cell receptor beta chain is drawn from a study of technical replicates of blood from a few donors. This clone was seen a single time. Sequencing was performed with immunoSEQ multiplex PCR; in TCRdb, only in-frame clones are kept and a portion is missing. The table has some 60,000 clones, around 87% seen once. This CDR3 has 18 amino acids. The germline CDR1 and CDR2 sequences are SEHNR and FQNEAQ (reference sequence). The V segment lost 6 bases and the J segment 10 bases; nucleotides outside the gene matches: 20. The chain is built from TRBV7-9 and TRBJ2-1, with 11 bases fitting TRBD2. This clonotype was sampled from a human donor in good health. Some clones in this sample may be carry-over from other donors' samples. Source material: PBMCs. The CDR3 bases are TGTGCCAGCAGTCGTAGCGGGGGGGCCATATCGGCATCGAGAGAGCAGTTCTTC. It specifies CASSRSGGAISASREQFF.